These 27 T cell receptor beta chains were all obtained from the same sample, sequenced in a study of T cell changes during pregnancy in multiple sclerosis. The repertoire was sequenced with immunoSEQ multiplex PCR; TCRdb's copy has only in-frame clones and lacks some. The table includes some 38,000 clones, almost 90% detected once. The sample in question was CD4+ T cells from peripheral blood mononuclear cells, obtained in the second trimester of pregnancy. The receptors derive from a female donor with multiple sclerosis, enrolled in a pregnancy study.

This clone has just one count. CDR3 region: CASSARRPGVGYTF. CDR3 nucleotide sequence: TGTGCCAGCAGCGCCAGGCGGCCCGGGGTTGGCTACACCTTC. This rearrangement joins TRBV7-2 to TRBJ1-2; D is ambiguous. The CDR3 is 14 amino acids. The V end lost 5 bases, the J end lost 7 bases, and 17 bases lay between the germline ends. The germline V gene has CDR1 SGHTA and CDR2 FQGNSA.

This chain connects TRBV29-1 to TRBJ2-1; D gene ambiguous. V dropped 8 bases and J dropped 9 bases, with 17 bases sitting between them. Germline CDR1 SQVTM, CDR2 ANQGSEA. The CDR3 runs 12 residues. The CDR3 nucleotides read TGCAGCAGTATGTATTCAGGCACTGAGCAGTTCTTC. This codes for CSSMYSGTEQFF.

The DNA for the CDR3 is TGTGCCAGCAGCCCCTTCGGGAGTTTCTCCTACAATGAGCAGTTCTTC. This translates into CASSPFGSFSYNEQFF. The chain combines TRBV11-2 with TRBJ2-1; TRBD2 might be the D (6 bases). Germline V lookup: CDR1 SGHAT, CDR2 FQNNGV. Trimming removed 5 bases at V and 0 bases at J, with 14 bases between. The CDR3 has 16 residues.

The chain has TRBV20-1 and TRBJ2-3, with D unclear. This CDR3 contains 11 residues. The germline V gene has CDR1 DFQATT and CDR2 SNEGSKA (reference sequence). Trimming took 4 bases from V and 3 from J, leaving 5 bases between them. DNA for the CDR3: TGCAGTGCTACGAGAACAGATACGCAGTATTTT. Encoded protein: CSATRTDTQYF.

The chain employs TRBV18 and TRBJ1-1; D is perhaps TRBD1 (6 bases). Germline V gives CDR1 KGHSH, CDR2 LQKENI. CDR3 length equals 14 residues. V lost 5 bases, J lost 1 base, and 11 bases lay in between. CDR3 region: CASSNKQGNTEAFF. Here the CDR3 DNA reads TGTGCCAGCTCAAACAAACAGGGGAACACTGAAGCTTTCTTT.

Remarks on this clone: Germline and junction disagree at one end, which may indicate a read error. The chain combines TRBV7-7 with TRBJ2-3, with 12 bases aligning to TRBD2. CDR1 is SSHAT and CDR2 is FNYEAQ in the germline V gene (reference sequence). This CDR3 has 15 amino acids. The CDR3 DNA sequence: TGTGCTAGCAGCCTGGGACTAGCGGGCTTGGATACGCAGTATTTT. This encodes CASSLGLAGLDTQYF.

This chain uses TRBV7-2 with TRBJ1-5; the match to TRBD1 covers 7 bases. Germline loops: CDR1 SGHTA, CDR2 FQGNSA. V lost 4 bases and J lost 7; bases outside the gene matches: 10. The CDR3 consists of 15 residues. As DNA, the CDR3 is TGTGCCAGCAGCTATGGTTGGACAGGAGGGCAGCCCCAGCATTTT. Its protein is CASSYGWTGGQPQHF.

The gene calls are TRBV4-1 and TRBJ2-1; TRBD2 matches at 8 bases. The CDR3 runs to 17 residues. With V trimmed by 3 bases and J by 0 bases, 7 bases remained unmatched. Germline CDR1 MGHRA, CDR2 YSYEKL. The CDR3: CASSQTPGLDSYNEQFF. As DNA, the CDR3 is TGCGCCAGCAGCCAGACTCCGGGACTAGACTCCTACAATGAGCAGTTCTTC.

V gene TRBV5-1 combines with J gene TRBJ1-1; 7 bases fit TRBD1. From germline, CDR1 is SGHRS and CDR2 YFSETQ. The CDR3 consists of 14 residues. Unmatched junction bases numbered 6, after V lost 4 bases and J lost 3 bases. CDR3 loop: CASSIQGLDTEAFF. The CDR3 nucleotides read TGCGCCAGCAGCATACAGGGGTTGGACACTGAAGCTTTCTTT. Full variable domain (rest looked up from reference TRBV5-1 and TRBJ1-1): KAGVTQTPRYLIKTRGQQVTLSCSPISGHRSVSWYQQTPGQGLQFLFEYFSETQRNKGNFPGRFSGRQFSNSRSEMNVSTLELGDSALYLCASSIQGLDTEAFFGQGTRLTVV.

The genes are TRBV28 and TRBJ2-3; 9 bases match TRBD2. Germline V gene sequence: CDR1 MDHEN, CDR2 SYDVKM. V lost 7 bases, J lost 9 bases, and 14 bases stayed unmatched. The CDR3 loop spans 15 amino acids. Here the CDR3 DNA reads TGTGCCAGCACCCCCCGGCGCGGGAGGGTTTTGACGCAGTATTTT. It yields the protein CASTPRRGRVLTQYF.

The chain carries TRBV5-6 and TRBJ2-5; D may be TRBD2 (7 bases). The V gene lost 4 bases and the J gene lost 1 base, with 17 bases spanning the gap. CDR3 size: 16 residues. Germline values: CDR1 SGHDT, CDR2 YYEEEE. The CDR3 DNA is TGTGCCAGCAGCCGGCTTAGGGGGAGGGCCCAAGAGACCCAGTACTTC. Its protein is CASSRLRGRAQETQYF.

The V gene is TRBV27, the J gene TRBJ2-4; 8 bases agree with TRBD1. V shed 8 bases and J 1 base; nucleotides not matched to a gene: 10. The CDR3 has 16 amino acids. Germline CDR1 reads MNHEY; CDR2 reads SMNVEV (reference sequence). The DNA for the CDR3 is TGTGCCAGCGGTATGCACCAGGGGGCTGCCAAAAACATTCAGTACTTC. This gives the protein CASGMHQGAAKNIQYF.

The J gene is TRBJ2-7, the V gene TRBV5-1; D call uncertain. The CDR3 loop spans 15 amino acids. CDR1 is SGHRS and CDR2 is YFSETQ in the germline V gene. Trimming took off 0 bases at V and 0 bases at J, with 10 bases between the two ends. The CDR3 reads CASSLVQASSYEQYF. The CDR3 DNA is TGCGCCAGCAGCTTGGTTCAGGCGAGCTCCTACGAGCAGTACTTC.

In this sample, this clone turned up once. CDR3 amino acids: CASSSLSNYGYTF. CDR3 bases: TGTGCCAGCAGTTCTCTTTCTAACTATGGCTACACCTTC. V usage is TRBV28 and J usage is TRBJ1-2; D is uncertain. The V and J ends lost 4 bases and 0 bases respectively, with 6 bases between them. Germline-derived CDR1 and CDR2 are MDHEN and SYDVKM. The CDR3 loop spans 13 amino acids.

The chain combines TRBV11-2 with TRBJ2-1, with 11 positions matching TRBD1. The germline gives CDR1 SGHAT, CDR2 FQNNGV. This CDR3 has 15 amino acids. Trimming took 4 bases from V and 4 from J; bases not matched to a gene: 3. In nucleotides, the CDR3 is TGTGCCAGCAGCTGGACAGGGGGCCGTTACAATGAGCAGTTCTTC. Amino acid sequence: CASSWTGGRYNEQFF.

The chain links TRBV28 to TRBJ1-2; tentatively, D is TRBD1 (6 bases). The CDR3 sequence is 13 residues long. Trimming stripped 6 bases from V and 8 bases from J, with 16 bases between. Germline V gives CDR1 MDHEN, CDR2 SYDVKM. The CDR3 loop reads CASSTPGVRGYTF. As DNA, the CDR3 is TGTGCCAGCAGCACCCCAGGGGTTCGAGGCTACACCTTC.

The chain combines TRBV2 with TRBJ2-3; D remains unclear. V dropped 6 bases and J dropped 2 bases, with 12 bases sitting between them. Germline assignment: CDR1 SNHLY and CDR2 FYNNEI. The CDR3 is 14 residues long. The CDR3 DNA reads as TGTGCCAGCAGGGCCGAGGTACTCACAGATACGCAGTATTTT. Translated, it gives CASRAEVLTDTQYF.

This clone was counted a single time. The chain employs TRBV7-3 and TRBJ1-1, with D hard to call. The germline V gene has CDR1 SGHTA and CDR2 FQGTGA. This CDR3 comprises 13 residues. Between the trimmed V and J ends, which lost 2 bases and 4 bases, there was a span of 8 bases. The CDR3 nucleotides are TGTGCCAGCAGCTTAGGAGGCGGCACTGAAGCTTTCTTT. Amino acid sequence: CASSLGGGTEAFF.

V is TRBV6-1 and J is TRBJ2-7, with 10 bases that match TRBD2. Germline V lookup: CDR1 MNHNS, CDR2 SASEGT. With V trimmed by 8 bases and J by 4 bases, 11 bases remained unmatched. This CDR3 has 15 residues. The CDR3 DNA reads TGTGCCAGCGCCTCCGGGCTAGCGGGAGCGTACGAGCAGTACTTC. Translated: CASASGLAGAYEQYF.

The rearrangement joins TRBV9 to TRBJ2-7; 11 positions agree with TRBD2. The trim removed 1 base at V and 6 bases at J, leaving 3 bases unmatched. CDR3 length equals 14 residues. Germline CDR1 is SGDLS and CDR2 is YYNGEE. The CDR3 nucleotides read TGTGCCAGCAGCGTACTAGCGGGAGGTTCCGAGCAGTACTTC. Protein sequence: CASSVLAGGSEQYF. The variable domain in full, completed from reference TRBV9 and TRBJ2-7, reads DSGVTQTPKHLITATGQRVTLRCSPRSGDLSVYWYQQSLDQGLQFLIQYYNGEERAKGNILERFSAQQFPDLHSELNLSSLELGDSALYFCASSVLAGGSEQYFGPGTRLTVT.

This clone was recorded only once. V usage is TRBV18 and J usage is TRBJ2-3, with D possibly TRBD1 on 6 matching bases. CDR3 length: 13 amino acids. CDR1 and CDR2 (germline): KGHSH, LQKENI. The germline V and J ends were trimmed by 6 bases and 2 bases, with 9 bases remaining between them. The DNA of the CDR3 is TGTGCCAGCTCGTACAGGGACACAGATACGCAGTATTTT. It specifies CASSYRDTDTQYF.

CDR3 sequence reads: CASEIQGRNQPQHF. CDR3 DNA: TGTGCCAGCGAAATCCAGGGGCGCAATCAGCCCCAGCATTTT. The chain has TRBV19 and TRBJ1-5; TRBD1 is a possible D gene (6 bases). The V gene's germline CDR1 is LNHDA and CDR2 SQIVND (reference sequence). The CDR3 length is 14 residues. V was shortened by 9 bases and J by 2 bases, with 14 bases between the two germline ends.

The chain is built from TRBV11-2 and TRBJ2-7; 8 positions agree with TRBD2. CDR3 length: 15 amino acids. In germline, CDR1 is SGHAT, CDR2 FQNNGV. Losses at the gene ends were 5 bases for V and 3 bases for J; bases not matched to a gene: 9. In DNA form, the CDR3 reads TGTGCCAGCAGCCCCGGGAGCGGGAGTCTCTACGAGCAGTACTTC. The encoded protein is CASSPGSGSLYEQYF.

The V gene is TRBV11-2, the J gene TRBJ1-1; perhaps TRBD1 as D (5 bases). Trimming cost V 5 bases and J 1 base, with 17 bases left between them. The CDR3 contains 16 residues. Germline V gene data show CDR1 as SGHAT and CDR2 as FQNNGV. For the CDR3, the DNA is TGTGCCAGCAGCACCAATACGGGACTGCGGAACACTGAAGCTTTCTTT. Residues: CASSTNTGLRNTEAFF.

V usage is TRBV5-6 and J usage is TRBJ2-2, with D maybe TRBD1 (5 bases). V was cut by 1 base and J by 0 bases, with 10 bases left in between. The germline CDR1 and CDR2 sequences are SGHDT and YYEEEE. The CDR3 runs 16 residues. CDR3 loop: CASSLFSGTNTGELFF. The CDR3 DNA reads TGTGCCAGCAGCTTGTTTTCAGGGACGAACACCGGGGAGCTGTTTTTT.

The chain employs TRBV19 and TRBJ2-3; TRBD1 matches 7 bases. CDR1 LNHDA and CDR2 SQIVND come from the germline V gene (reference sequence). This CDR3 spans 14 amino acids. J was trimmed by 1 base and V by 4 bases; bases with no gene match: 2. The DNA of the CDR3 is TGTGCCAGTAGTAAGGGGGCAGGCACAGATACGCAGTATTTT. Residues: CASSKGAGTDTQYF.

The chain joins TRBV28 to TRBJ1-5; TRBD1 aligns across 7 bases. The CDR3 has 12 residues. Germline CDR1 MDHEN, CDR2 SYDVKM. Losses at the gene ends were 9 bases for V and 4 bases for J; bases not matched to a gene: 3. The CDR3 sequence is CASGTVNQPQHF. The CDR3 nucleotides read TGTGCCAGTGGGACAGTAAATCAGCCCCAGCATTTT.